These 5 T cell receptor beta chains originate from one sample sequenced in a study of identifying expanded T cells in peripheral blood. Measured with immunoSEQ multiplex PCR; TCRdb has only the in-frame clones, and not every one. This table holds approximately 100,000 clones, 75% to 90% found once. Sequencing was performed on blood. The receptors shown here come from a person aged 18-69 years in good health.

The V gene is TRBV7-9, the J gene TRBJ2-1, with D maybe TRBD1 (6 bases). Germline-derived CDR1 and CDR2 are SEHNR and FQNEAQ (reference sequence). The CDR3 is 14 residues long. Deletions cut 0 bases from V and 13 bases from J, with 16 bases between. DNA of the CDR3: TGTGCCAGCAGCTTAGCGGGACAAGGATCAACTCAGTTCTTC. This encodes CASSLAGQGSTQFF.

The V and J genes are TRBV28 and TRBJ1-1, with TRBD1 matching 9 bases. Germline V CDR1 and CDR2: MDHEN, SYDVKM. J lost 4 bases, V lost 6 bases, and 6 bases had no gene match. This CDR3 comprises 14 residues. The CDR3 region has the DNA TGTGCCAGCAGCCCCGGGACAGGGCGCACTGAAGCTTTCTTT. This gives the protein CASSPGTGRTEAFF.

The V call is TRBV5-6, the J call TRBJ2-5; TRBD1 aligns across 9 bases. The end of the DNA aligns better with TRBJ2-7, so the J call may be wrong. Germline assignment: CDR1 SGHDT and CDR2 YYEEEE. The CDR3 sequence is 17 residues long. This CDR3 reads CASSGDRDLGGSYEQYF. CDR3 sequence (DNA): TGTGCCAGCAGCGGGGACAGGGATTTAGGAGGATCCTACGAGCAGTACTTC.

V and J are TRBV7-2 and TRBJ2-5; 10 bases fit TRBD2. This CDR3 is built from 18 residues. Germline V gene sequence: CDR1 SGHTA, CDR2 FQGNSA. Germline trimming cut 4 bases from V and 0 bases from J; bases unmatched to any gene: 11. The CDR3 spells CASSSLGLAGVYQETQYF. CDR3 nucleotides: TGTGCCAGCAGCTCCTTGGGGCTAGCGGGGGTGTACCAAGAGACCCAGTACTTC. Looking up the rest from reference TRBV7-2 and TRBJ2-5 gives the full variable domain: GAGVSQSPSNKVTEKGKDVELRCDPISGHTALYWYRQSLGQGLEFLIYFQGNSAPDKSGLPSDRFSAERTGGSVSTLTIQRTQQEDSAVYLCASSSLGLAGVYQETQYFGPGTRLLVL.

This chain links TRBV9 with TRBJ2-1, with TRBD1 matching 7 bases. CDR3 length equals 13 residues. The germline CDR1 and CDR2 sequences are SGDLS and YYNGEE. After removal of 4 bases from V and 8 bases from J, the junction contained 6 bases not matched to a gene. CDR3 DNA: TGTGCCAGCAGCTTCTTCACAGGGGATGAGCAGTTCTTC. Its translation: CASSFFTGDEQFF.